This T cell receptor (beta chain) was sequenced during a study of cytomegalovirus exposure and HLA in healthy donors (dated by TCRdb to about 2017). As for the study more broadly: According to an earlier analysis of a few hundred of the donors, some 180 million T cells yielded approximately 120 million unique TCR beta sequences and 276 Gb of sequence data. Around 330 gigabases of sequencing data and tens of millions of unique TCR sequences made up an early release that covered several hundred HLA-typed donors. Using immunosequencing, the study profiled T cell repertoires from roughly 650 subjects and related those repertoires to cytomegalovirus serostatus. Rather than drawing on any new phenotypic data, the later analysis identified candidate immune exposures from TCR beta sequences and the way those sequences occurred across donors. The study combined high-throughput TCR immunosequencing, statistical association of individual TCRs with disease status, and machine learning to predict cytomegalovirus infection status. Alongside the repertoire data, information on donor age, sex, ethnicity and CMV serostatus was compiled. All discovery cohort repertoires had been generated using a single sequencing platform. An earlier analysis of 500 to 650 of the donors applied high-throughput TCR beta sequencing to assess whether each TCR beta V gene segment acted as functional or pseudogenic. The number of donors typed differed by locus, with roughly 620-640 for A, B, C, DRB1 and DQB1, around 560 for DQA1, 600 to 610 for DPA1, and 400 to 490 for DPB1. HLA typing included class I and class II loci at four-digit resolution. In a later genetic analysis, genome-wide SNP genotypes for about three fifths of the roughly 670 donors were used, and that subset was treated as a discovery cohort. Among the roughly 410 genotyped donors, roughly 80% belonged to the genetic ancestry cluster associated with self-reported Caucasian donors. In a later analysis, previously published TCR beta repertoires from 670 or so donors were re-analyzed and high-resolution HLA genotyping was added so that TCR occurrence patterns could be studied. Several DR-DQ haplotypes were treated as single units for association and clustering because of strong linkage in the cohort. Among roughly 370 genotyped donors of the cohort, an average of 235,054 unique TCR beta nucleotide sequences were sequenced per donor, roughly 20% of them non-productive. The study was designed to test whether signatures of past pathogen exposure could be identified by cataloging public T cell receptors. In addition to the first cohort of about 650 subjects, a separate validation cohort of 120 different subjects was used.

Library generation was performed with the immunoSEQ multiplex PCR assay. For the multiplex PCR, a mixture combining 60 forward primers for TCR Vbeta segments and 13 reverse primers for TCR Jbeta segments was used. The CDR3 region of rearranged TCR beta genes was amplified from genomic DNA by a multiplex PCR assay. On the Illumina HiSeq System, the amplified TCR beta libraries were sequenced as 87-base-pair reads. In the source study's methods: Across the 500 to 850 repertoires, a later analysis counted 80 million or so unique TCR beta chains, around 11 million of which were shared by at least two donors. Raw reads were error-corrected and collapsed into unique sequences by a nearest-neighbor algorithm in which closely related sequences were merged to remove PCR and sequencing errors. V, D and J gene segments were assigned by aligning CDR3 sequences to IMGT reference sequences. For a sequence to be retained, at least a six-nucleotide match to both a V gene segment and a J gene segment was required. A rearrangement counted as productive if the CDR3 had no stop codons and remained in frame with V and J, and every other rearrangement counted as non-productive. CDR3 was defined by IMGT convention, running from the second conserved V-encoded cysteine to the conserved J-encoded phenylalanine. In an earlier analysis of 550 to 650 of the donors, sequences lacking an unambiguous match to a single V gene segment were excluded. In an earlier analysis of several hundred of the donors, a V segment was called functional when productive rearrangements were above 56.7%, and segregating when the standard deviation between donors exceeded 5%. A statistical classification framework was developed to diagnose cytomegalovirus status using the catalog of TCR beta chain sequences. In a later analysis, V and J genes were assigned by comparing TCR nucleotide sequences against IMGT/GENE-DB human TR gene sequences. The TCRdist pipeline was used in a later analysis to assign CDR3 sequences and most-parsimonious VDJ recombination scenarios. In a later analysis, each TCR beta chain was defined by its CDR3 amino acid sequence together with its V-gene family, and reads lacking a unique V-gene family were excluded. A later analysis removed several hundred highly shared, low-generation-probability nucleotide sequences to deal with suspected cross-contamination and a sequencing artifact. For each public chain, a later analysis derived a clonal expansion index from normalized ranks of inferred template counts within each repertoire. A later analysis computed generation probabilities with a VDJ recombination model fitted to out-of-frame rearrangements, and checked the results against IGoR. Hypergeometric tests were used in a later analysis to score TCR-TCR, TCR-HLA and TCR-CMV co-occurrence, with a repertoire-size bias correction applied to the TCR pairs. To estimate false discovery rates, a later analysis permuted the HLA or CMV assignments 20 times. A later analysis grouped co-occurring TCRs with DBSCAN, adding TCRdist sequence similarity when clustering within HLA-allele-positive subsets. For co-occurrence clustering, repertoires with fewer than 30,000 or more than 120,000 public chains were excluded, along with roughly 5 repertoires with anomalous nucleotide sharing. This is the immuneACCESS table as TCRdb keeps it, with only in-frame sequences that have V and J called. A part of the clones is gone; compared with another copy, unresolved V genes explain less than half, and the rest is unexplained. From that table come the V and J calls and clone size; the DNA was used to work out D and trimming. Here the sample has about 160,000 clones; around 74% occur a single time. The ten largest clones capture about 2% of the sample.

The cohort comprised some 680 healthy bone marrow donors. At the time of sampling, every cohort member was nominally healthy, though immune exposures that went unrecorded were likely present. The donor was CMV seronegative and belonged to the group of over 300 seronegative cohort members. A peripheral blood sample was collected from each donor, and TCR beta sequencing was performed on peripheral blood mononuclear cells. The Qiagen DNeasy Blood Extraction Kit was used to extract genomic DNA from the blood cell samples. Turning to this clone: No cognate antigen has been identified for it. Nothing much larger sits one base from this clone, and base qualities are not available.

From a lookup of the germline V gene, CDR1 and CDR2 are KGHSH and LQKENI. V gives up 6 bases and J gives up 2 bases, and the segment between their germline ends measures 21 bases. The CDR3 spans 17 residues, from the cysteine through the phenylalanine. The entry retains the CDR3 DNA only, 51 bases that are in frame from base 1. Study-wide findings and limitations: A cluster of highly shared sequence variants was judged likely to represent a technical artifact of the sequencing pipeline. In this cohort, only TCR beta chains were sequenced, and detectable features were limited by the absence of alpha or paired-chain data. A further reported finding was that TCR beta sequences accurately predicted the HLA-A and HLA-B alleles for most subjects in the first cohort. Most TCR sequences were observed very rarely across donors, whereas some public TCRs were present in many individuals. The study gave a list of over 150 TCR beta chains associated with cytomegalovirus. Broadly in line with IMGT annotations, most TCR beta V segments showed up in productive rearrangements about 87% or about 30% of the time in an earlier analysis of approximately 600 of the donors. The authors suggested that the approach could potentially be generalized to other disease states and immunological phenotypes. An association between a missense DCLRE1C variant and V-gene and J-gene trimming of TCR beta chains was found in a later genetic analysis and replicated in an independent cohort. The classifier was reported to diagnose cytomegalovirus status with high specificity and sensitivity in both the original and validation cohorts. The presence/absence analyses assumed that sequencing depth was roughly uniform across donors, and that assumption may not be true. Compared with the 666-donor mean, donors in an Asian-associated ancestry cluster had fewer N-insertions in productive TCRs, according to a later genetic analysis. CMV serostatus was the only immune exposure information available for the cohort. In a later analysis, TCR association rates were found to vary across HLA loci, with the most associated TCRs seen for DRB1 alleles and the fewest for HLA-C alleles. According to a later analysis, parvovirus B19, influenza, CMV and Epstein-Barr virus appeared linked to several top co-occurrence clusters. Strong co-occurrence of HLA alleles, especially DR and DQ, made assigning TCR associations to individual alleles difficult. In a later analysis, HLA-associated TCR beta chains were found to be more clonally expanded and to have lower generation probabilities than equally common non-associated chains. At a false discovery rate of 0.05, a later analysis linked 16,951 TCR beta sequences to specific HLA alleles. HLA typing was unavailable for some donors at each locus, so association tests used only the typed subset. A few of the identified cytomegalovirus-associated TCR beta chains were confirmed in vitro to be specific for cytomegalovirus antigens. Correlated functional status among segregating V segments might be attributable to linkage disequilibrium, but an unknown experimental factor could not be ruled out. Most CMV-associated TCR beta chains appeared to be HLA-restricted in a later analysis, and the HLA associations seemed to be driven largely by CMV exposure. The earlier analysis of fewer than 750 of the donors excluded 15 to 20 rarely observed V segments, including chromosome 9 orphons, because counts were too low. Some IMGT-functional V segments, including TRBV6-2 and TRBV6-3, could not be told apart with the 87-base-pair reads, so those segments were excluded.

The chain couples TRBV18 to TRBJ2-3; perhaps TRBD2 is the D gene, with 5 bases matching. Source material: PBMCs. This sequence originates from a female donor in good health and CMV-seronegative. The nucleotide sequence reads as follows: TGTGCCAGCTCCACCGGGGTTCTCGGGATCTCCACAGATACGCAGTATTTT. This yields the protein CASSTGVLGISTDTQYF.